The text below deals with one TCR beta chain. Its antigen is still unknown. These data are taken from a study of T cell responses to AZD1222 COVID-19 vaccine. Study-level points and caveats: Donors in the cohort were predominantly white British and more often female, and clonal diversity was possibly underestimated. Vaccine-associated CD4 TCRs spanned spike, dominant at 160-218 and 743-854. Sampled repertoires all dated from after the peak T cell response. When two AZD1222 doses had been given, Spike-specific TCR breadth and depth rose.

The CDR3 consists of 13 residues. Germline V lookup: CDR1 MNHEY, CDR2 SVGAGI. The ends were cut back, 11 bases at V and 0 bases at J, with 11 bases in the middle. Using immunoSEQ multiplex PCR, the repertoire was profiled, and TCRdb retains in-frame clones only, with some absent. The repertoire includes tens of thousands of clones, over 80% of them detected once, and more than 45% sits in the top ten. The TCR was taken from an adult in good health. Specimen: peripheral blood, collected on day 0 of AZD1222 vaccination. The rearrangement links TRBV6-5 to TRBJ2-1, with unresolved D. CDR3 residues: CASRPSSYNEQFF. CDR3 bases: TGTGCCTCGCGCCCGAGCTCCTACAATGAGCAGTTCTTC.